This TCR beta chain was documented in a study of beta chain features in type 1 diabetes. CDR3 length equals 16 residues. Study results and caveats: PCR might favor shorter templates, equally in patients and controls. Naive, central memory and regulatory TCRB repertoires appeared more similar among patients than healthy donors. There was a possibility that cDNA sequencing over-represented cells with high TCR expression.

For this clone: Its target is unknown.

Expressed TCRB transcripts were sequenced, since all the RNA that had been isolated was reverse transcribed. TCRdb's copy holds only in-frame clones and misses some; the assay was immunoSEQ multiplex PCR. The sample lists approximately 470,000 clones; approximately 30% were seen once. The TCR comes from a man in his late teens or twenties in good health. Sequencing was performed on naive CD4+ T cells from blood. The chain employs TRBV21-1 and TRBJ2-1; the D call in the table, TRBD2, was not verified against the DNA. TRBV21-1 is annotated as a pseudogene. The CDR3 sequence: CASSKVEVLTYNEQFF. Here the CDR3 DNA reads TGTGCCAGCAGCAAAGTGGAGGTTCTGACCTACAATGAGCAGTTCTTC.